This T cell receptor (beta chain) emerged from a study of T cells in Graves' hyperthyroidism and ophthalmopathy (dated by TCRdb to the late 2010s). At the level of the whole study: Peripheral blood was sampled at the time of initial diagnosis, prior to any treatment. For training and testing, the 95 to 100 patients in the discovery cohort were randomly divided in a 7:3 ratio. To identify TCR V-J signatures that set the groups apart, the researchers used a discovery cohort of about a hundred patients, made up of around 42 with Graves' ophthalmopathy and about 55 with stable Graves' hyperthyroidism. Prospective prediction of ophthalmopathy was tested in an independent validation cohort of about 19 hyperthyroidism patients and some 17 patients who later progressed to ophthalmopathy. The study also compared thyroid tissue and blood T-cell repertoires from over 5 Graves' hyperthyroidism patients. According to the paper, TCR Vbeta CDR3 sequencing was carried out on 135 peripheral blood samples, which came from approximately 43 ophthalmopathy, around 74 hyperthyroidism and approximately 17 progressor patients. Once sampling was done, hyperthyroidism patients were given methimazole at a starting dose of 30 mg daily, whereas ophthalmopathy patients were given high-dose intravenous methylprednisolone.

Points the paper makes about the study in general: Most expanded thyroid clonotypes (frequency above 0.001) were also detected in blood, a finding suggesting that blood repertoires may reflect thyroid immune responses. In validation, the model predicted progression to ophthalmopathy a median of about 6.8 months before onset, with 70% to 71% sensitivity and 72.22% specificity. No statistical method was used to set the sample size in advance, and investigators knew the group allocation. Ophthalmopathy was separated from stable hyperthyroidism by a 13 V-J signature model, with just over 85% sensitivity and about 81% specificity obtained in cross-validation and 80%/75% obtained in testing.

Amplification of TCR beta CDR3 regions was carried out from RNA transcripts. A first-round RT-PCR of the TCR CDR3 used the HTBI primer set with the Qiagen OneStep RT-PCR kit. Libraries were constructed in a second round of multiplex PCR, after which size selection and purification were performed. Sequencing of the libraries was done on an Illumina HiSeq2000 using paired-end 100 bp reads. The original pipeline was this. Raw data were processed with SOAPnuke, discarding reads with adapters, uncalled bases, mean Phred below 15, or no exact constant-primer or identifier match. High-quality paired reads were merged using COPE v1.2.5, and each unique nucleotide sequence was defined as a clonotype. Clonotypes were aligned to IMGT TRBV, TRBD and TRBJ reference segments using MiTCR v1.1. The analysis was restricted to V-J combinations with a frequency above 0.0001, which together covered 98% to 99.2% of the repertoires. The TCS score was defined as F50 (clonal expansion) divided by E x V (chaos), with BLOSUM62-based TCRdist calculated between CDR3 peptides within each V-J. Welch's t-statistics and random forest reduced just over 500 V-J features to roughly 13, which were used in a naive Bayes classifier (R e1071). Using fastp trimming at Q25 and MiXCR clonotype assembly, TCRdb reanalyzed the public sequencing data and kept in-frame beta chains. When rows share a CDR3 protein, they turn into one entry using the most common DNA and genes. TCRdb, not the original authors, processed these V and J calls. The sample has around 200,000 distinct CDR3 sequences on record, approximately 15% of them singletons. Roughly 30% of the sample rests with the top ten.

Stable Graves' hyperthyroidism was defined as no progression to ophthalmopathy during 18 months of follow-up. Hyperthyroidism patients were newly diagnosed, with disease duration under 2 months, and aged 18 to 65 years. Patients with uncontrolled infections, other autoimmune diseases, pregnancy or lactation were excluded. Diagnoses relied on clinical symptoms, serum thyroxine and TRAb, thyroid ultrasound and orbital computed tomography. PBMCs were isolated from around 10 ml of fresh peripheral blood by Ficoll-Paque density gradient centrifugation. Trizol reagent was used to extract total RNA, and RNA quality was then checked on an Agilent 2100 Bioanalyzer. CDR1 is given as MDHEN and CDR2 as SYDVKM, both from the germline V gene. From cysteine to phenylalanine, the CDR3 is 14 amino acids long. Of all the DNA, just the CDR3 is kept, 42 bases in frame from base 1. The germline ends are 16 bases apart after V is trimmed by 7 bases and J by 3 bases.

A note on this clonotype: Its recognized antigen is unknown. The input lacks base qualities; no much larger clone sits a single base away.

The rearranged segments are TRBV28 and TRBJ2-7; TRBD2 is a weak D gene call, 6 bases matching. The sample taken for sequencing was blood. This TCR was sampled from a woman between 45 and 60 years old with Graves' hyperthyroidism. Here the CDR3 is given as CASIGTFGNYEQYF. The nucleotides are TGTGCCAGCATTGGGACTTTTGGTAACTACGAGCAGTACTTC.